What follows are 13 T cell receptor beta chains derived from one specimen sequenced in a study of blood T cell repertoires in COVID-19. This table comes from immunoSEQ multiplex PCR, and its TCRdb copy is limited to in-frame clones, with some not included. This sample has about 360,000 clones, with more than 75% found just once. The specimen sequenced was peripheral blood. These receptors were obtained from a human donor with acute or convalescent COVID-19. The donor label of this sample is uncertain.

J is TRBJ2-5 and V is TRBV3-1 (or the pseudogene TRBV3-2); D might be TRBD1 (7 bases). Per the germline V gene, CDR1 is LGHDT and CDR2 is YNNKEL (reference sequence). The V end lost 1 base, the J end lost 4 bases, and 16 bases lay between the germline ends. There are 16 residues in the CDR3. The DNA for the CDR3 is TGTGCCAGCAGCCAAGCTTCGACAGGGAGGCGAGAGACCCAGTACTTC. This gives the protein CASSQASTGRRETQYF.

The rearrangement links TRBV6-2 or TRBV6-3 to TRBJ1-6; tentative D call: TRBD1 (5 bases). This CDR3 spans 16 amino acids. V gave up 2 bases and J gave up 3 bases, with 11 bases separating them. Germline V lookup: CDR1 MNHEY, CDR2 SVGEGT. The chain's CDR3 is CASSYQGGSYNSPLHF. CDR3 nucleotides: TGTGCCAGCAGTTACCAGGGCGGGAGCTATAATTCACCCCTCCACTTT.

This chain connects TRBV5-8 to TRBJ2-1, with TRBD1 identical over 8 bases. CDR1 and CDR2 (germline): SGHTS, YDEGEE. The J segment lost 3 bases and the V segment lost 4 bases, leaving 9 bases of the junction unmatched. CDR3 length: 16 residues. CDR3 region: CASSPWTGRNYNEQFF. CDR3 nucleotide sequence: TGTGCCAGCAGCCCCTGGACAGGGCGGAACTACAATGAGCAGTTCTTC.

About this clone itself: This same CDR3 is encoded by further DNA sequences in the sample. This sequence joins TRBV7-2 and TRBJ1-1; tentative D call: TRBD1 (5 bases). CDR3 length equals 13 residues. In germline, CDR1 is SGHTA, CDR2 FQGNSA. Between the trimmed V and J ends, which lost 3 bases and 1 base, there was a span of 6 bases. In DNA, the CDR3 is TGTGCCAGCAGCTTGGGGCGGAACACTGAAGCTTTCTTT. This encodes CASSLGRNTEAFF.

CDR3: CASSLGGGSYNEQFF. As DNA, the CDR3 is TGCGCCAGCAGCCTTGGCGGGGGCTCCTACAATGAGCAGTTCTTC. The chain uses TRBV5-1 and TRBJ2-1, with TRBD2 matching over 7 bases. This CDR3 comprises 15 residues. Germline V gene lookup returns CDR1 SGHRS and CDR2 YFSETQ. V lost 4 bases, J lost 0 bases, and 4 bases stayed unmatched.

This sequence joins TRBV7-8 and TRBJ1-6; D ambiguous. Trimming pared 1 base from V and 5 bases from J, leaving 12 bases between. Germline V lookup: CDR1 SGHVS, CDR2 FQNEAQ. The CDR3 contains 16 residues. The CDR3, as DNA: TGTGCCAGCAGCTTAGTTTCCCAGGCGAATAATTCACCCCTCCACTTT. The encoded protein is CASSLVSQANNSPLHF.

The J gene is TRBJ1-3, the V gene TRBV4-1, with a possible D match to TRBD1 (6 bases). The CDR3 covers 15 residues. The germline V gene has CDR1 MGHRA and CDR2 YSYEKL. Trimming pared 2 bases from V and 1 base from J, leaving 9 bases between. CDR3 nucleotide sequence: TGCGCCAGCAGCCAAACCACAGGGTCTGGAAACACCATATATTTT. It specifies CASSQTTGSGNTIYF.

The rearrangement joins TRBV4-1 to TRBJ1-6, with D possibly being TRBD1 (5 bases). The CDR3 spans 15 residues. The germline gives CDR1 MGHRA, CDR2 YSYEKL. V dropped 0 bases and J dropped 6 bases, with 9 bases sitting between them. This CDR3 reads CASSQDRGSNSPLHF. Here the CDR3 DNA reads TGCGCCAGCAGCCAAGATAGGGGCAGTAATTCACCCCTCCACTTT.

This chain connects TRBV5-1 to TRBJ1-5; D unresolved. The CDR3 is 14 amino acids. Germline V CDR1 and CDR2: SGHRS, YFSETQ. The germline V and J ends were trimmed by 0 bases and 7 bases, with 11 bases remaining between them. The CDR3 DNA follows: TGCGCCAGCAGCTTGGCCGCAGGCAGCCAGCCCCAGCATTTT. Amino acid sequence: CASSLAAGSQPQHF.

The V call is TRBV7-9, the J call TRBJ1-2; no clear D. The CDR3 extends over 10 amino acids. V was pared by 5 bases and J by 5 bases, with 3 bases between. CDR1 and CDR2 (germline): SEHNR, FQNEAQ (reference sequence). CDR3 DNA: TGTGCCAGCAGCCAGTATGGCTACACCTTC. Its translation is CASSQYGYTF.

This sequence joins TRBV9 and TRBJ2-2, with TRBD1 matching 9 bases. V shed 2 bases, J shed 6 bases, and the junction held 14 bases outside the gene matches. This CDR3 has 18 residues. In germline, CDR1 is SGDLS, CDR2 YYNGEE. CDR3 coding DNA: TGTGCCAGCAGCGTCGACTCGTCAGGGACAGGGTTTGCCGGGGAGCTGTTTTTT. Amino acid sequence: CASSVDSSGTGFAGELFF.

This chain links TRBV10-2 with TRBJ1-1; D possibly corresponds to TRBD1 (5 bases). The CDR3 runs to 12 residues. Looked up from germline, CDR1 is WSHSY and CDR2 is SAAADI. With 2 bases removed from V and 8 bases from J, the gap between germline ends came to 9 bases. The CDR3 loop reads CASSEQGSEAFF. DNA for the CDR3: TGCGCCAGCAGTGAGCAGGGCTCGGAAGCTTTCTTT.

The chain carries TRBV2 and TRBJ1-1; unclear D gene. Germline V gives CDR1 SNHLY, CDR2 FYNNEI. CDR3 length: 13 residues. Between the trimmed V and J ends, which lost 5 bases and 1 base, there was a span of 8 bases. The DNA for the CDR3 is TGTGCCAGCAGTTCGGTCTCGAACACTGAAGCTTTCTTT. Amino acids: CASSSVSNTEAFF.